Each of the 2 T cell receptor beta chains below was sequenced from the same sample in a study of somatic mutations in cytotoxic T cells in rheumatoid arthritis. The protocol was immunoSEQ multiplex PCR, while the TCRdb copy is restricted to in-frame clones and leaves out a portion. The table records 5,500 to 6,500 clones, around 73% of them present only once. The specimen was CD8+ T cells sorted from blood. These receptors all come from an adult with rheumatoid arthritis.

The V gene is TRBV5-4, the J gene TRBJ2-7; D not resolved. Trimming shortened V by 5 bases and J by 5 bases, and 11 bases separated the two germline ends. This CDR3 has 12 residues. The germline gives CDR1 SGHNT, CDR2 YYREEE (reference sequence). The CDR3 nucleotides are TGTGCCAGCAGTGAGACCCCTCACGAGCAGTACTTC. It is translated as CASSETPHEQYF.

CDR3 region: CASSYVDKGADTQYF. The CDR3 nucleotides are TGTGCCAGCAGTTACGTGGACAAGGGGGCAGATACGCAGTATTTT. The chain combines TRBV6-9 with TRBJ2-3; possible D gene TRBD1, 6 bases. Trimming pared 3 bases from V and 4 bases from J, leaving 14 bases between. This CDR3 comprises 15 residues. CDR1 is MNHGY and CDR2 is SVAAGI in the germline V gene.